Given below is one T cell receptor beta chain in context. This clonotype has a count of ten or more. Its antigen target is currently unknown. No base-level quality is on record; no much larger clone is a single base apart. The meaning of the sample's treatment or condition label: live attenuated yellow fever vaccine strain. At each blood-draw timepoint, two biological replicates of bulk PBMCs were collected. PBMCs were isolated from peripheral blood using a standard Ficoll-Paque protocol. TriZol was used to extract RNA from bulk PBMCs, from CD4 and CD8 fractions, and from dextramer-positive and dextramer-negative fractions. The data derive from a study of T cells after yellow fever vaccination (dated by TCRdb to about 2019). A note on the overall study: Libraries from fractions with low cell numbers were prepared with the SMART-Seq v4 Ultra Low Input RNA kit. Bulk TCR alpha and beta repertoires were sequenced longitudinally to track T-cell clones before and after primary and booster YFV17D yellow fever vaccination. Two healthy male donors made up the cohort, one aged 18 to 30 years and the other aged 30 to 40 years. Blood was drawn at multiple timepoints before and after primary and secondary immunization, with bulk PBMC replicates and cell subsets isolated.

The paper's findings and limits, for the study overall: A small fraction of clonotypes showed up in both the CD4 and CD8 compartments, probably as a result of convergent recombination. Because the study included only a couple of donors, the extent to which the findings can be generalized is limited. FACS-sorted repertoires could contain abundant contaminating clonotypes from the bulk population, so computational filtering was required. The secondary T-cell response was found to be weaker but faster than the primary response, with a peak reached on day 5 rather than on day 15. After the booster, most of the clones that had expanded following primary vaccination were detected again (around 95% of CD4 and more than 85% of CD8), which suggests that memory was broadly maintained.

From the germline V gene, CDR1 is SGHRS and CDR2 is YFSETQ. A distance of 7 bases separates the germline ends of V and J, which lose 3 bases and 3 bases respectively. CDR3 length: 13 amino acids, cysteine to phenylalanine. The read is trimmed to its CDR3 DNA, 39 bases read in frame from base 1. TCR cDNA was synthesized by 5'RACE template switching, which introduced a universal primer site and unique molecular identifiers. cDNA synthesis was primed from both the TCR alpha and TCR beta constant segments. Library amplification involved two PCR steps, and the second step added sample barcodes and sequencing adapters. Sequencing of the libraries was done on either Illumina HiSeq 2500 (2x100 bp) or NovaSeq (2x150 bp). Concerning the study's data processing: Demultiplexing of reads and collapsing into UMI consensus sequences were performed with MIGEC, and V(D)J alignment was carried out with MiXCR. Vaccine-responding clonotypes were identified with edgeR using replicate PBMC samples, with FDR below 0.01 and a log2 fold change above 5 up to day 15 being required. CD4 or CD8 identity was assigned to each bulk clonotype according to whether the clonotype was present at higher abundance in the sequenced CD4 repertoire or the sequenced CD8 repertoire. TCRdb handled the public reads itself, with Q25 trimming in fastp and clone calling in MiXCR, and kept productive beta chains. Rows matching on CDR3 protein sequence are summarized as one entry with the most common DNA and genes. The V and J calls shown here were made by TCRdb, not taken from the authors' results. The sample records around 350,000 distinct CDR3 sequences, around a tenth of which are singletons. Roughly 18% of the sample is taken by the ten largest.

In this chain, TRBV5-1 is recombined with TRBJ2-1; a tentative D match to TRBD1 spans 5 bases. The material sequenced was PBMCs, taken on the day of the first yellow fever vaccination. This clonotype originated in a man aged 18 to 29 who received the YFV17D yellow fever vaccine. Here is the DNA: TGCGCCAGCAGCTCGGACATCTACAATGAGCAGTTCTTC. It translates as CASSSDIYNEQFF.